These 5 T cell receptor beta chains came from one sample sequenced in a study of regulatory T cells in long-lasting Graves disease. To make TCR beta libraries, researchers used iRepertoire HTBI primers and Arm-PCR of CDR3 regions. TCRdb itself ran the multiplex PCR reads through MiXCR, one entry per CDR3 protein. Among under 500,000 distinct CDR3 sequences listed, over 15% were seen once. Time point noted: newly diagnosed GD, antithyroid drugs for less than 3 months. Researchers made the TCR library from RNA that was extracted from PBMCs. This sample was shared with a second study, whose subject was T cells in Graves' hyperthyroidism and ophthalmopathy.

Specimen: peripheral blood mononuclear cells (PBMCs), collected at new diagnosis, from a patient treated with antithyroid drugs. The receptors were gathered from a woman in her 30s with Graves disease.

This clonotype was seen only a few times. CDR3 nucleotides: TGTGCCAGTAGTACGTCGGGGCCTGAAGCTTTCTTT. Protein sequence: CASSTSGPEAFF. The chain couples TRBV19 to TRBJ1-1, with D possibly TRBD1 on 5 matching bases. Germline CDR1 is LNHDA and CDR2 is SQIVND (reference sequence). The CDR3 totals 12 residues. V lost 4 bases, J lost 6 bases, and 9 bases lay in between.

This clonotype was recorded many times. The V gene is TRBV5-5, the J gene TRBJ2-3; D remains ambiguous. The CDR3 contains 12 residues. In germline, CDR1 is SGHKS, CDR2 YYEKEE (reference sequence). Between the trimmed V and J ends, which lost 1 base and 2 bases, there was a span of 2 bases. CDR3 sequence (DNA): TGTGCCAGCAGCTTGATCACAGATACGCAGTATTTT. Protein product: CASSLITDTQYF.

This clonotype was detected only a few times. The chain employs TRBV19 and TRBJ1-1, with D uncertain. The CDR3 loop spans 13 amino acids. From germline, CDR1 is LNHDA and CDR2 SQIVND (reference sequence). Trimming shortened V by 3 bases and J by 4 bases, and 9 bases separated the two germline ends. The CDR3 DNA sequence: TGTGCCAGTAGTATTTCATTATCCACTGAAGCTTTCTTT. It codes for CASSISLSTEAFF.

This clonotype was seen many times. The chain couples TRBV10-1 to TRBJ2-1, with TRBD2 matching over 10 bases. The CDR3 is 16 residues long. The ends lost 5 bases at V and 6 bases at J; junction bases unmatched: 10. Germline V gene sequence: CDR1 WNHNN, CDR2 SYGVQD (reference sequence). The CDR3 region is CASSKLGLAGVNEQFF. CDR3 DNA: TGCGCCAGCAGTAAATTGGGGCTAGCGGGAGTCAATGAGCAGTTCTTC.

A remark on this clonotype: With a much larger clone just one base away, this may be a read error. The V and J genes are TRBV6-1 and TRBJ2-3; D is unresolved. This CDR3 region has 15 residues. Germline CDR1 and CDR2: MNHNS and SASEGT. Trimming took 5 bases from V and 4 from J, leaving 16 bases between them. The CDR3, as DNA: TGTGCCAGCAGTCTCGACAAGGAAAGCCCAGATACGCAGTATTTT. Translating gives CASSLDKESPDTQYF.